This TCR beta chain came from a study of long-term antiretroviral therapy in people with HIV. Participants with HIV, all of them, were treated in the United States. Notes on this clone: Antigen: not known.

Trimming shortened V by 3 bases and J by 3 bases, and 15 bases separated the two germline ends. Germline-derived CDR1 and CDR2 are KGHSH and LQKENI. The CDR3 consists of 15 residues. The study's findings and limits: The study found narrower CDR3 length ranges in HIV repertoires than in controls. Gathering of blood took place between 2004 and 2017, possibly under older ART regimens.

The run of the v3.0 immunoSEQ assay was at survey level. Assay used: immunoSEQ multiplex PCR; TCRdb lists only in-frame clones, some missing. This table has 25,000 to 35,000 clones, 94% appearing once. The source is a man between 50 and 59 years old with HIV. J is TRBJ2-7 and V is TRBV18, with a possible D match to TRBD1 (6 bases). Sequences were derived from unsorted PBMCs, sampled about 7.2 years after starting antiretroviral therapy. In nucleotides, the CDR3 is TGTGCCAGCTCACCGAGCTTATCGGACAGCTACGAGCAGTACTTC. Amino acid sequence: CASSPSLSDSYEQYF.